What follows are 8 T cell receptor beta chains derived from one specimen sequenced in a study of neoadjuvant anti-PD-1 for oral cavity cancer. Clones were sequenced by immunoSEQ multiplex PCR, and TCRdb holds only the in-frame ones, with some missing. The table includes roughly 36,000 clones, about 36% detected once. Stated time point: after neoadjuvant nivolumab, at surgical resection. Sequenced material: tumor tissue, taken after nivolumab (anti-PD-1) treatment. These receptors originate from a person aged 35 to 85 with oral cavity squamous cell carcinoma.

The sample holds a few counts of this clone. J is TRBJ1-4 and V is TRBV11-2; unclear D gene. This CDR3 has 14 amino acids. Deletions cut 4 bases from V and 8 bases from J, with 14 bases between. Germline assignment: CDR1 SGHAT and CDR2 FQNNGV. CDR3 nucleotide sequence: TGTGCCAGCAGCTATAACGGGGTATGGGAAAAACTGTTTTTT. Protein: CASSYNGVWEKLFF.

There are many counts of this clone. The rearrangement joins TRBV7-9 to TRBJ2-3; 9 bases fit TRBD1. V shed 3 bases and J 3 bases; nucleotides not matched to a gene: 7. The germline gives CDR1 SEHNR, CDR2 FQNEAQ (reference sequence). CDR3 length: 16 residues. The DNA of the CDR3 is TGTGCCAGCAGCTTGGACAGTGGGACAGGGACAGATACGCAGTATTTT. It codes for CASSLDSGTGTDTQYF.

The chain carries TRBV13 and TRBJ1-3; no clear D gene. Trimming cost V 5 bases and J 0 bases, with 11 bases left between them. Germline loops: CDR1 PRHDT, CDR2 FYEKMQ (reference sequence). There are 15 residues in the CDR3. The CDR3 loop reads CASSRGRTSGNTIYF. DNA of the CDR3: TGTGCCAGCAGCAGAGGACGGACCTCTGGAAACACCATATATTTT.

V is TRBV7-6 and J is TRBJ2-7, with a tentative D call TRBD1 (6 bases). The CDR3 is 13 residues long. Trimming stripped 5 bases from V and 3 bases from J, with 11 bases between. Germline V gene lookup returns CDR1 SGHVS and CDR2 FNYEAQ. The CDR3 coding sequence is TGTGCCAGCAGCCCCGGACAGAACTACGAGCAGTACTTC. Its translation is CASSPGQNYEQYF.

The rearrangement joins TRBV7-9 to TRBJ1-1; possibly TRBD1 for D (5 bases). There are 13 residues in the CDR3. CDR1 is SEHNR and CDR2 is FQNEAQ in the germline V gene (reference sequence). V shed 5 bases and J shed 3 bases, with 10 bases lying between them. The CDR3 nucleotides read TGTGCCAGCAGCCCCTCGGGGGACACTGAAGCTTTCTTT. This translates into CASSPSGDTEAFF.

This clone was picked up a small number of times. The chain uses TRBV11-1 and TRBJ1-1; no reliable D call. Germline CDR1 is SGHAT and CDR2 is FQDESV (reference sequence). The V and J ends lost 5 bases and 5 bases respectively, with 18 bases between them. This CDR3 spans 15 amino acids. CDR3 residues: CASSPEQWSRTEAFF. As DNA, the CDR3 is TGTGCCAGCAGCCCCGAACAGTGGAGTAGGACTGAAGCTTTCTTT.

This CDR3 is CASSALQGLYGYTF. DNA for the CDR3: TGCGCCAGCAGCGCGTTACAGGGTCTCTATGGCTACACCTTC. The chain employs TRBV5-1 and TRBJ1-2, with D perhaps TRBD1 (6 bases). In germline, CDR1 is SGHRS, CDR2 YFSETQ. There are 14 residues in the CDR3. Trimming pared 4 bases from V and 4 bases from J, leaving 14 bases between.

A few counts support this clone. This sequence joins TRBV5-1 and TRBJ1-1; D uncertain. In germline, CDR1 is SGHRS, CDR2 YFSETQ. Trimming took 1 base from V and 1 from J, leaving 14 bases between them. The CDR3 contains 16 residues. The CDR3 sequence is CASSLRVAQSNTEAFF. The CDR3 nucleotides are TGCGCCAGCAGCTTGAGGGTAGCGCAGTCGAACACTGAAGCTTTCTTT.